The 18 T cell receptor beta chains presented below share a single source sample, sequenced in a study of blood T cell repertoires in COVID-19. The method was immunoSEQ multiplex PCR; TCRdb's version includes in-frame clones alone and lacks a portion of them. This table has more than 11,000 clones, 75% to 90% appearing once. The sample taken for sequencing was peripheral blood. These TCRs come from a man between 35 and 55 years old with active or convalescent COVID-19.

This sequence joins TRBV18 and TRBJ2-1; 8 bases agree with TRBD1. Germline V gives CDR1 KGHSH, CDR2 LQKENI. This CDR3 contains 16 residues. V trimming: 3 bases; J trimming: 1 base; junction bases outside the gene matches: 5. In nucleotides, the CDR3 is TGTGCCAGCTCACCCGGCGACAGGGGTTCCTACAATGAGCAGTTCTTC. It is translated as CASSPGDRGSYNEQFF.

This rearrangement joins TRBV29-1 to TRBJ2-3; 11 bases map to TRBD1. Germline-derived CDR1 and CDR2 are SQVTM and ANQGSEA. Trimming took 6 bases from V and 3 from J; bases not matched to a gene: 5. The length of the CDR3 is 14 residues. The CDR3 reads CSVQGQGGTDTQYF. The CDR3 DNA reads TGCAGCGTGCAGGGACAGGGGGGAACAGATACGCAGTATTTT.

CDR3 protein: CASSPDRGRDQPQHF. For the CDR3, the DNA is TGTGCCAGCAGTCCGGACAGGGGACGTGATCAGCCCCAGCATTTT. This sequence joins TRBV2 and TRBJ1-5; 9 bases match TRBD1. Germline-derived CDR1 and CDR2 are SNHLY and FYNNEI. V was clipped by 5 bases and J by 5 bases; unmatched bases: 7. This CDR3 spans 15 amino acids.

This chain joins TRBV4-1 and TRBJ1-2; the match to TRBD1 covers 7 bases. The V segment lost 0 bases and the J segment 6 bases; nucleotides outside the gene matches: 7. Germline values: CDR1 MGHRA, CDR2 YSYEKL. CDR3 length: 15 amino acids. The CDR3 nucleotides read TGCGCCAGCAGCCAAGATCCCGACAGGGCGAATGGCTACACCTTC. Residues: CASSQDPDRANGYTF.

This chain joins TRBV6-1 and TRBJ2-3; tentatively, D is TRBD2 (5 bases). Germline V gene sequence: CDR1 MNHNS, CDR2 SASEGT. This CDR3 spans 16 amino acids. Deletions cut 1 base from V and 5 bases from J, with 16 bases between. CDR3 bases: TGTGCCAGCAGTGAAGTACCAGGAGGAAAAAAAGATACGCAGTATTTT. Its translation: CASSEVPGGKKDTQYF.

This chain uses TRBV2 with TRBJ1-1; weak D call: TRBD1 (6 bases). The CDR3 runs to 13 residues. Trimming took 7 bases from V and 4 from J, leaving 13 bases between them. Per the germline V gene, CDR1 is SNHLY and CDR2 is FYNNEI. The CDR3 coding sequence is TGTGCCAGCACACAGGGAGATGGCACTGAAGCTTTCTTT. This sequence encodes CASTQGDGTEAFF.

The chain has TRBV6-2 or TRBV6-3 and TRBJ2-7; D remains unclear. Between the trimmed V and J ends, which lost 5 bases and 2 bases, there was a span of 7 bases. CDR1 and CDR2 (germline): MNHEY, SVGEGT. The CDR3 extends over 12 amino acids. CDR3 in DNA: TGTGCCAGCAGTACCAGTACCTACGAGCAGTACTTC. It translates to CASSTSTYEQYF.

This chain connects TRBV21-1 to TRBJ2-7; the table's D call of TRBD1 was not tested on the DNA. TRBV21-1 is deemed a pseudogene. The CDR3 is 16 amino acids. CDR3 sequence reads: CASSKGPWDRAYEQYF. The CDR3 region has the DNA TGTGCCAGCAGCAAAGGGCCCTGGGACAGGGCTTACGAGCAGTACTTC.

This CDR3 reads CASSQAGGGARNEQFF. CDR3 nucleotides: TGTGCCAGCAGCCAAGCGGGCGGGGGGGCCCGAAATGAGCAGTTCTTC. This sequence joins TRBV3-1 (or the pseudogene TRBV3-2) and TRBJ2-1; 9 bases are a match to TRBD2. The CDR3 extends over 16 amino acids. With 1 base clipped from V and 7 bases from J, the junction kept 8 bases outside the gene matches. The germline V gene has CDR1 LGHDT and CDR2 YNNKEL (reference sequence).

V and J are TRBV28 and TRBJ2-7; 7 nucleotides align to TRBD1. V lost 2 bases and J lost 0; bases outside the gene matches: 16. The CDR3 extends over 19 amino acids. Germline-derived CDR1 and CDR2 are MDHEN and SYDVKM. In DNA, the CDR3 is TGTGCCAGCAGTTTAGACCTGGACAGGATAGGACCAAACTCCTACGAGCAGTACTTC. This translates into CASSLDLDRIGPNSYEQYF.

Only a few counts were recorded for this clone. This chain joins TRBV25-1 and TRBJ2-2; TRBD1 agrees at 7 bases. This CDR3 is 18 amino acids long. From germline, CDR1 is MGHDK and CDR2 SYGVNS. The V segment lost 2 bases and the J segment 1 base; nucleotides outside the gene matches: 10. The CDR3 sequence: CASSELSSGTENTGELFF. The CDR3 coding sequence is TGTGCCAGCAGTGAACTAAGCTCCGGGACAGAGAACACCGGGGAGCTGTTTTTT.

The chain recombines TRBV6-5 with TRBJ1-5; D is ambiguous. CDR1 is MNHEY and CDR2 is SVGAGI in the germline V gene. The CDR3 spans 11 residues. V dropped 5 bases and J dropped 9 bases, with 8 bases sitting between them. In DNA, the CDR3 is TGTGCCAGCAGTACACCGGGGCCCCAGCATTTT. Translated, it gives CASSTPGPQHF.

The J gene is TRBJ1-4, the V gene TRBV6-6, with 9 bases lining up with TRBD1. The CDR3 has 18 residues. V lost 5 bases, J lost 7 bases, and 17 bases stayed unmatched. Germline V CDR1 and CDR2: MNHNY, SVGAGI (reference sequence). The CDR3 DNA is TGTGCCAGCAGTCCAATATCCGGGACAGGGACTTCGATTGAAAAACTGTTTTTT. It codes for CASSPISGTGTSIEKLFF.

The CDR3, as DNA: TGTGCCAGCAGCCAGGACGGAGGGCCCAACACCATATATTTT. Translated, it gives CASSQDGGPNTIYF. The chain joins TRBV6-5 to TRBJ1-3; D gene unclear. The CDR3 length is 14 residues. Germline V gives CDR1 MNHEY, CDR2 SVGAGI. Trimming pared 6 bases from V and 7 bases from J, leaving 16 bases between.

The chain links TRBV10-3 to TRBJ1-1, with D perhaps TRBD1 (5 bases). Germline V lookup: CDR1 ENHRY, CDR2 SYGVKD. The CDR3 totals 13 residues. Trimming stripped 11 bases from V and 1 base from J, with 14 bases between. The CDR3 sequence is CASIRDGNTEAFF. CDR3 coding DNA: TGTGCCTCGATCAGGGATGGGAACACTGAAGCTTTCTTT.

The chain links TRBV28 to TRBJ2-7; TRBD2 is a possible D gene (7 bases). The CDR3 extends over 15 amino acids. Germline V gives CDR1 MDHEN, CDR2 SYDVKM. Trimming removed 3 bases at V and 3 bases at J, with 15 bases between. Written as DNA, the CDR3 is TGTGCCAGCAGTTTTGGGGGGGCCGACGACTACGAGCAGTACTTC. Its protein product is CASSFGGADDYEQYF.

J is TRBJ1-5 and V is TRBV4-1; 7 nucleotides align to TRBD1. The CDR3 totals 14 residues. The V gene end was trimmed by 2 bases and the J gene end by 4 bases; junction bases not matched to a gene: 2. Germline V CDR1 and CDR2: MGHRA, YSYEKL. CDR3 protein: CASSQTGANQPQHF. The CDR3 DNA follows: TGCGCCAGCAGCCAAACAGGGGCTAATCAGCCCCAGCATTTT.

The chain recombines TRBV7-2 with TRBJ2-5; D possibly corresponds to TRBD2 (5 bases). Germline V gives CDR1 SGHTA, CDR2 FQGNSA. This CDR3 is 12 amino acids long. Trimming removed 5 bases at V and 5 bases at J, with 9 bases between. As DNA, the CDR3 is TGTGCCAGCAGCCGCACTAGGGAGACCCAGTACTTC. Translation: CASSRTRETQYF.